This T cell receptor (beta chain) was profiled in a study of cytomegalovirus exposure and HLA in healthy donors. Study-level results: Reported performance of the classifier showed diagnosis of cytomegalovirus status with high specificity and sensitivity.

Comment on this clone: Its antigen is as yet unknown.

The donors were members of the approximately 130-subject validation cohort (separate from the roughly 660-subject first cohort). Using immunoSEQ multiplex PCR, the repertoire was profiled, and TCRdb retains in-frame clones only, with some absent. The sample shows 250,000 to 400,000 clones, around 90% of them seen only once. Specimen: PBMCs. The TCR originated in a man aged 25 to 45 in good health and CMV-seronegative.

CDR3 sequence reads: CASSRDWGTDTQYF. The CDR3 bases are TGTGCCAGCAGCCGGGACTGGGGCACAGATACGCAGTATTTT. The chain uses TRBV5-6 and TRBJ2-3, with D tentatively TRBD2 (6 bases). The length of the CDR3 is 14 residues. Germline V lookup: CDR1 SGHDT, CDR2 YYEEEE. The V gene lost 4 bases and the J gene lost 1 base, with 10 bases spanning the gap.